This T cell receptor (beta chain) was recorded in a study of cytomegalovirus exposure and HLA in healthy donors. In the PCR, 60 Vbeta and 13 Jbeta primers were used. Repertoires were generated with immunoSEQ multiplex PCR, while TCRdb's copy carries only in-frame clones and drops some. The sample carries 35,000 to 55,000 clones, around 77% recorded once. The sequenced sample consisted of PBMCs. This receptor was identified in a man between 25 and 39 years old in good health and CMV-seronegative.

As DNA, the CDR3 is TGTGCCAGCAGCAGGTTGGGAGGATCCGAGCAGTACTTC. This translates into CASSRLGGSEQYF. This sequence joins TRBV11-1 and TRBJ2-7; D is perhaps TRBD2 (6 bases). Trimming took 5 bases from V and 6 from J, leaving 14 bases between them. Germline values: CDR1 SGHAT, CDR2 FQDESV (reference sequence). The CDR3 contains 13 residues.